This TCR beta chain is drawn from a study of cytomegalovirus exposure and HLA in healthy donors. The trim removed 4 bases at V and 1 base at J, leaving 4 bases unmatched. The CDR3 is 15 amino acids. The germline gives CDR1 SGHRS, CDR2 YFSETQ. 60 Vbeta and 13 Jbeta primers were used in PCR. Clones were read by immunoSEQ multiplex PCR, and TCRdb kept only the in-frame ones, dropping some. The sample gives tens of thousands of clones, more than 70% of which show up once; roughly 23% is in the top ten. The sequenced material came from PBMCs. The chain is built from TRBV5-1 and TRBJ2-3, with TRBD2 identical over 9 bases. The receptor was isolated from a middle-aged woman in good health and CMV-seropositive. The CDR3 loop is CASSLQRGGTDTQYF. CDR3 DNA: TGCGCCAGCAGCCTACAGCGGGGGGGCACAGATACGCAGTATTTT.